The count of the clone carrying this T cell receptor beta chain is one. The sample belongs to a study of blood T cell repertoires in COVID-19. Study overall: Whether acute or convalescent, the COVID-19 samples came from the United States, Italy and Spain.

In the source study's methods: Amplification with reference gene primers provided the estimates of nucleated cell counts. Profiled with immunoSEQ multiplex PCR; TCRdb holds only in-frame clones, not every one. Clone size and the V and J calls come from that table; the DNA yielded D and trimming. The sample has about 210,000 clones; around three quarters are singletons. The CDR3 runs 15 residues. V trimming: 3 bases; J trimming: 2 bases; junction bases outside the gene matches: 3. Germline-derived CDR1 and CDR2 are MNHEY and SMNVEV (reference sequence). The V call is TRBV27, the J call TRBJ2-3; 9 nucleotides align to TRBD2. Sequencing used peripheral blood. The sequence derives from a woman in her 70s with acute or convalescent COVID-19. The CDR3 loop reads CASSFKRGATDTQYF. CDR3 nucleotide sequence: TGTGCCAGCAGTTTCAAGCGGGGGGCCACAGATACGCAGTATTTT.